One sample yielded the 25 T cell receptor beta chains listed below, sequenced in a study of OX40 agonist ivuxolimab in advanced cancers. Profiling relied on immunoSEQ multiplex PCR, and the TCRdb table lists in-frame clones only, not all of them. The profile shows 65,000 to 80,000 clones, 84% of them singletons. Sequenced here: CD4+ or CD8+ T cells sorted from blood, sampled in a trial of the OX40 agonist ivuxolimab. These receptors all stem from an adult with an advanced solid tumor such as melanoma, head and neck, liver or kidney cancer.

For the CDR3, the DNA is TGTGCCAGCAGCTTATTACGGAAAGGCTCTGGGGCCAACGTCCTGACTTTC. Its protein is CASSLLRKGSGANVLTF. V is TRBV7-2 and J is TRBJ2-6; D unresolved. From germline, CDR1 is SGHTA and CDR2 FQGNSA. Trimming pared 2 bases from V and 0 bases from J, leaving 11 bases between. The CDR3 sequence is 17 residues long. Full variable domain (outside the CDR3, taken from reference TRBV7-2 and TRBJ2-6): GAGVSQSPSNKVTEKGKDVELRCDPISGHTALYWYRQSLGQGLEFLIYFQGNSAPDKSGLPSDRFSAERTGGSVSTLTIQRTQQEDSAVYLCASSLLRKGSGANVLTFGAGSRLTVL.

The chain has TRBV4-1 and TRBJ2-5; 13 bases align to TRBD2. CDR3 length: 18 amino acids. Germline assignment: CDR1 MGHRA and CDR2 YSYEKL. Trimming took 2 bases from V and 5 from J; bases not matched to a gene: 11. In nucleotides, the CDR3 is TGCGCCAGCAGCCAACTAACTAGCGGGGGGGCCTTTAAGGAGACCCAGTACTTC. This sequence encodes CASSQLTSGGAFKETQYF.

The chain links TRBV9 to TRBJ2-1; TRBD2 agrees at 7 bases. The CDR3 is 15 residues long. With 0 bases clipped from V and 4 bases from J, the junction kept 4 bases outside the gene matches. CDR1 is SGDLS, CDR2 YYNGEE, per germline. The CDR3 DNA reads TGTGCCAGCAGCGTAGGGCGGGAGATATACAATGAGCAGTTCTTC. It translates to CASSVGREIYNEQFF.

This clone has a single count. The V call is TRBV28, the J call TRBJ2-7; 8 nucleotides agree with TRBD1. Germline V gives CDR1 MDHEN, CDR2 SYDVKM. V gave up 5 bases and J gave up 2 bases; unmatched junction bases: 5. This CDR3 comprises 14 residues. The CDR3 DNA reads as TGTGCCAGCAGTAAGACGACAGGGGCCTACGAGCAGTACTTC. Amino acid sequence: CASSKTTGAYEQYF.

V gene TRBV13 combines with J gene TRBJ2-7, with 10 bases matching TRBD1. V gave up 5 bases and J gave up 5 bases; unmatched junction bases: 9. This CDR3 has 15 residues. CDR1 and CDR2 (germline): PRHDT, FYEKMQ (reference sequence). CDR3 sequence: CASSHRDRGAHEQYF. Here the CDR3 DNA reads TGTGCCAGCAGCCACCGGGACAGGGGTGCCCACGAGCAGTACTTC. Combining the CDR3 with reference TRBV13 and TRBJ2-7 gives the whole variable domain AAGVIQSPRHLIKEKRETATLKCYPIPRHDTVYWYQQGPGQDPQFLISFYEKMQSDKGSIPDRFSAQQFSDYHSELNMSSLELGDSALYFCASSHRDRGAHEQYFGPGTRLTVT.

The V gene is TRBV27, the J gene TRBJ2-5; no firm D call. This CDR3 contains 15 residues. The germline V gene encodes CDR1 MNHEY and CDR2 SMNVEV (reference sequence). Trimming removed 7 bases at V and 4 bases at J, with 19 bases between. CDR3 DNA sequence: TGTGCCAGCAAAACCCTCCAAGGATGGGCAGAGACCCAGTACTTC. Protein sequence: CASKTLQGWAETQYF.

The V gene is TRBV18, the J gene TRBJ2-7; D is unclear. This CDR3 has 13 residues. V was pared by 2 bases and J by 4 bases, with 9 bases between. In germline, CDR1 is KGHSH, CDR2 LQKENI. For the CDR3, the DNA is TGTGCCAGCTCACCATTAGTCGGATACGAGCAGTACTTC. Translating it yields CASSPLVGYEQYF.

The chain has TRBV30 and TRBJ1-4, with unresolved D. Trimming removed 2 bases from V and 8 bases from J, with 12 bases in between. The CDR3 loop spans 13 amino acids. Germline CDR1 reads GTSNPN; CDR2 reads SVGIG (reference sequence). The CDR3 loop is CAWSILVGEKLFF. In DNA, the CDR3 is TGTGCCTGGAGTATTCTGGTTGGCGAAAAACTGTTTTTT.

V gene TRBV7-3 combines with J gene TRBJ2-2; D may be TRBD2 (6 bases). Trimming took off 2 bases at V and 2 bases at J, with 9 bases between the two ends. The V gene's germline CDR1 is SGHTA and CDR2 FQGTGA. The CDR3 totals 15 residues. CDR3 coding DNA: TGTGCCAGCAGCTTATACGCGGGAAACACCGGGGAGCTGTTTTTT. Its translation is CASSLYAGNTGELFF. Looking up the rest from reference TRBV7-3 and TRBJ2-2 gives the full variable domain: GAGVSQTPSNKVTEKGKYVELRCDPISGHTALYWYRQSLGQGPEFLIYFQGTGAADDSGLPNDRFFAVRPEGSVSTLKIQRTERGDSAVYLCASSLYAGNTGELFFGEGSRLTVL.

The chain joins TRBV19 to TRBJ2-6, with D perhaps assigned TRBD1 or TRBD2 (5 bases each). Germline V lookup: CDR1 LNHDA, CDR2 SQIVND (reference sequence). There are 14 residues in the CDR3. Trimming left V 7 bases short and J 3 bases short, with 10 bases between. The CDR3 bases are TGTGCCAGTAACCGAGGGGTTGGGGCCAACGTCCTGACTTTC. It is translated as CASNRGVGANVLTF.

The V gene is TRBV5-4, the J gene TRBJ1-1; D may be TRBD1 (5 bases). V lost 7 bases to trimming and J lost 3 bases, with 19 bases between them. Per germline, CDR1 SGHNT and CDR2 YYREEE (reference sequence). The CDR3 is made up of 15 amino acids. CDR3 loop: CASGYSQGGYTEAFF. The CDR3 DNA follows: TGTGCCAGCGGGTACTCCCAGGGCGGATACACTGAAGCTTTCTTT.

This clone has more than one count but fewer than ten. The chain recombines TRBV30 with TRBJ1-1; 7 bases align to TRBD1. This CDR3 is 14 amino acids long. The germline gives CDR1 GTSNPN, CDR2 SVGIG (reference sequence). V was pared by 4 bases and J by 5 bases, with 10 bases of the junction left unmatched. Written as DNA, the CDR3 is TGTGCCTGGATACAGGGGTTAATCGGGACTGAAGCTTTCTTT. It yields the protein CAWIQGLIGTEAFF.

The rearrangement uses TRBV19 and TRBJ2-1; TRBD2 matches at 13 bases. In germline, CDR1 is LNHDA, CDR2 SQIVND (reference sequence). Trimming at V came to 1 base and at J to 15 bases, leaving 3 bases not matched to a gene. The CDR3 sequence is 13 residues long. This chain's CDR3 is CASSIGTSGSRFF. The CDR3, as DNA: TGTGCCAGTAGTATAGGGACTAGCGGGAGTCGGTTCTTC.

CDR3 in amino acids: CASSFQTGTSGAYEQYF. In nucleotides, the CDR3 is TGTGCCAGCAGCTTTCAAACAGGGACTAGCGGGGCCTACGAGCAGTACTTC. The V call is TRBV11-2, the J call TRBJ2-7; TRBD2 aligns across 13 bases. In germline, CDR1 is SGHAT, CDR2 FQNNGV. The CDR3 consists of 17 residues. J was trimmed by 2 bases and V by 3 bases; bases with no gene match: 7.

The rearrangement links TRBV18 to TRBJ2-4; unclear D gene. This CDR3 is 18 amino acids long. V shed 8 bases and J shed 1 base, with 24 bases lying between them. Germline CDR1 KGHSH, CDR2 LQKENI. The CDR3 DNA reads TGTGCCAGCCAATCCCCAGAATCGTGGCTCTTTGCCAAAAACATTCAGTACTTC. Translating it yields CASQSPESWLFAKNIQYF.

The rearrangement links TRBV23-1 to TRBJ1-1; D is perhaps TRBD1 (6 bases). TRBV23-1 is an open reading frame whose function is uncertain. With 0 bases removed from V and 1 base from J, the gap between germline ends came to 9 bases. The CDR3 is 15 amino acids. The CDR3 sequence is CASSQSPGENTEAFF. CDR3 DNA: TGCGCCAGCAGTCAATCCCCAGGGGAGAACACTGAAGCTTTCTTT.

This clone appeared a single time. The chain couples TRBV9 to TRBJ2-5, with no clear D. Germline CDR1 is SGDLS and CDR2 is YYNGEE. This CDR3 is built from 13 residues. Trimming took 0 bases from V and 0 from J, leaving 3 bases between them. CDR3 loop: CASSVDHQETQYF. DNA for the CDR3: TGTGCCAGCAGCGTAGACCACCAAGAGACCCAGTACTTC.

The chain joins TRBV5-1 to TRBJ2-1; TRBD2 might be the D (7 bases). V was trimmed by 1 base and J by 8 bases, leaving 16 bases between them. The CDR3 is 15 amino acids. Per germline, CDR1 SGHRS and CDR2 YFSETQ. CDR3 protein: CASSLQPGAGDEQFF. As DNA, the CDR3 is TGCGCCAGCAGCTTGCAACCGGGGGCGGGGGATGAGCAGTTCTTC.

CDR3 DNA sequence: TGTGCCAGCAGCAGGCCTGGGACCATGAACACTGAAGCTTTCTTT. This sequence encodes CASSRPGTMNTEAFF. This chain connects TRBV21-1 to TRBJ1-1. TRBV21-1 is described as a pseudogene. The CDR3 contains 15 residues.

This chain links TRBV10-1 with TRBJ2-2; D remains ambiguous. From germline, CDR1 is WNHNN and CDR2 SYGVQD (reference sequence). Trimming took off 6 bases at V and 5 bases at J, with 13 bases between the two ends. There are 14 residues in the CDR3. For the CDR3, the DNA is TGCGCCAGCAGGGAGAGCCCTGGGACCGGGGAGCTGTTTTTT. It codes for CASRESPGTGELFF.

CDR3 residues: CASAVDRGLHGYTF. CDR3 DNA sequence: TGTGCTAGCGCCGTAGACAGGGGGCTTCATGGCTACACCTTC. The J gene is TRBJ1-2, the V gene TRBV12-5, with TRBD1 matching 10 bases. The germline CDR1 and CDR2 sequences are LGHNT and FRNRAP. Losses at the gene ends were 9 bases for V and 6 bases for J; bases not matched to a gene: 10. The CDR3 loop spans 14 amino acids. The full variable domain, in which reference TRBV12-5 and TRBJ1-2 provide the parts outside the CDR3, is DARVTQTPRHKVTEMGQEVTMRCQPILGHNTVFWYRQTMMQGLELLAYFRNRAPLDDSGMPKDRFSAEMPDATLATLKIQPSEPRDSAVYFCASAVDRGLHGYTFGSGTRLTVV.

The V and J genes are TRBV27 and TRBJ1-6; D possibly corresponds to TRBD1 (5 bases). The germline gives CDR1 MNHEY, CDR2 SMNVEV (reference sequence). The CDR3 covers 15 residues. V was pared by 3 bases and J by 10 bases, with 16 bases between. The CDR3 spells CASSLEVRVGSPLHF. CDR3 in DNA: TGTGCCAGCAGTTTGGAGGTCAGGGTGGGATCACCCCTCCACTTT.

The CDR3: CASSFWTGGEYEQYF. CDR3 nucleotides: TGCGCCAGCAGCTTTTGGACAGGGGGCGAGTACGAGCAGTACTTC. The rearrangement links TRBV5-1 to TRBJ2-7; 11 nucleotides agree with TRBD1. The CDR3 length is 15 residues. J lost 4 bases, V lost 2 bases, and 5 bases had no gene match. The germline gives CDR1 SGHRS, CDR2 YFSETQ.

The sample holds one count of this clone. This chain links TRBV6-4 with TRBJ2-1, with TRBD2 matching 9 bases. Germline V gene lookup returns CDR1 MRHNA and CDR2 SNTAGT. With 2 bases clipped from V and 2 bases from J, the junction kept 7 bases outside the gene matches. This CDR3 region has 17 residues. The CDR3 is CASSDRGGARAYNEQFF. CDR3 DNA: TGTGCCAGCAGTGACCGCGGGGGGGCCCGTGCCTACAATGAGCAGTTCTTC.

The gene calls are TRBV6-1 and TRBJ2-6, with D maybe TRBD1 (5 bases). The V gene's germline CDR1 is MNHNS and CDR2 SASEGT. This CDR3 spans 14 amino acids. Trimming took off 8 bases at V and 4 bases at J, with 12 bases between the two ends. The CDR3 DNA reads TGTGCCAGCCGCAGGGTTACGGGGGCCAACGTCCTGACTTTC. It translates to CASRRVTGANVLTF.